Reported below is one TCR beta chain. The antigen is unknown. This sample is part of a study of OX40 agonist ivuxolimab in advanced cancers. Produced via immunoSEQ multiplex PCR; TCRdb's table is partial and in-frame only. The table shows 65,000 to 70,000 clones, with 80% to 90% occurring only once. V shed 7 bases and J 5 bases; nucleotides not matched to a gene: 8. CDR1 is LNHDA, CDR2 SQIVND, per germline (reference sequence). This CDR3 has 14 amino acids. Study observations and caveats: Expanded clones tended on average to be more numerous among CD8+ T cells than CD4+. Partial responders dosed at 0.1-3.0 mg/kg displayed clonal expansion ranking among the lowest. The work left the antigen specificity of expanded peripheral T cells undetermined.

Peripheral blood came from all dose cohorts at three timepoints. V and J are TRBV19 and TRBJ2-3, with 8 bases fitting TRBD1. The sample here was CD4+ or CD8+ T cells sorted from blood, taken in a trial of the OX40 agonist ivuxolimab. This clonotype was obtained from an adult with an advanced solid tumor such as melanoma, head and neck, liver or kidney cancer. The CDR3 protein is CASTPQGAGDTQYF. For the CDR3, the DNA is TGTGCCAGTACCCCGCAGGGGGCCGGAGATACGCAGTATTTT.